The sequence of this T cell receptor beta chain was determined in a study of identifying expanded T cells in peripheral blood. Overall study results and limits: About 1.2 clones differed between technical replicates, versus about 15 and 19 over time. Across healthy donors, higher total template counts meant significantly greater approximately 2-week count variance.

Turning to this clone: Its antigen is unknown.

From germline, CDR1 is SGHNT and CDR2 YYREEE (reference sequence). The CDR3 runs to 15 residues. Trimming pared 2 bases from V and 3 bases from J, leaving 11 bases between. This table comes from immunoSEQ multiplex PCR, and its TCRdb copy is limited to in-frame clones, with some not included. The table records about 100,000 clones, approximately 88% of them present only once. Collection occurred without any documented infections or immune events in donors. The rearrangement links TRBV5-4 to TRBJ1-4; D perhaps matches TRBD1 (6 bases). The sequenced sample consisted of blood. The clonotype originates from a person between 18 and 75 years old in good health. CDR3 sequence (DNA): TGTGCCAGCAGCTTCGGGACAAACCCTAATGAAAAACTGTTTTTT. It specifies CASSFGTNPNEKLFF.